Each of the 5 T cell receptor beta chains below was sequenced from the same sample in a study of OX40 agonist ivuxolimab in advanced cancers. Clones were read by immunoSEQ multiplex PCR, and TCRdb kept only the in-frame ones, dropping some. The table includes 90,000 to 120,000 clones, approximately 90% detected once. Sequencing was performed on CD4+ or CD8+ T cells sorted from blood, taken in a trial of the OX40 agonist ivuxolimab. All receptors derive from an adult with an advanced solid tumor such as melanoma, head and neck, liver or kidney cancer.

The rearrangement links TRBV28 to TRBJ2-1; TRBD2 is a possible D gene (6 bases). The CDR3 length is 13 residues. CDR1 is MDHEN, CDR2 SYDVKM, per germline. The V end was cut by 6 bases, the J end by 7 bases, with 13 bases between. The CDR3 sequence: CASSSGGRNEQFF. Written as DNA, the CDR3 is TGTGCCAGCAGCTCCGGTGGGAGGAATGAGCAGTTCTTC.

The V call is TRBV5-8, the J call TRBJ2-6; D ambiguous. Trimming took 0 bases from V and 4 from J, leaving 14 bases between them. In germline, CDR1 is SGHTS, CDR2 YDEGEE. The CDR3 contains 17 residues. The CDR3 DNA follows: TGTGCCAGCAGCTTGGGGTGGGTCCCTGTCGGGGCCAACGTCCTGACTTTC. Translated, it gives CASSLGWVPVGANVLTF.

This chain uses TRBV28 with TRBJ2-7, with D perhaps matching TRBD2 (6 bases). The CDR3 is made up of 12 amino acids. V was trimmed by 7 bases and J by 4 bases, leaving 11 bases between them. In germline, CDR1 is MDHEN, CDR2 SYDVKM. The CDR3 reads CASKMGRYEQYF. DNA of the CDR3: TGTGCCAGCAAGATGGGGAGGTACGAGCAGTACTTC.

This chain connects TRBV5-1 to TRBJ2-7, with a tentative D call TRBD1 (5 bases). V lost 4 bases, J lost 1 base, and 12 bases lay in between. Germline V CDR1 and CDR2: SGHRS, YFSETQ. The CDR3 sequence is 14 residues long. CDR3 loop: CASSPVAGSYEQYF. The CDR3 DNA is TGCGCCAGCAGCCCTGTTGCAGGGTCCTACGAGCAGTACTTC.

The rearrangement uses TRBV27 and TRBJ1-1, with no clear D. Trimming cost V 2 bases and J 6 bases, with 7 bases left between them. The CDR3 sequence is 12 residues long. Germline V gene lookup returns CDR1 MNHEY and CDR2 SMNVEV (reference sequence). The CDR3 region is CASSLEGPEAFF. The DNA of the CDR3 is TGTGCCAGCAGTTTAGAAGGCCCTGAAGCTTTCTTT.